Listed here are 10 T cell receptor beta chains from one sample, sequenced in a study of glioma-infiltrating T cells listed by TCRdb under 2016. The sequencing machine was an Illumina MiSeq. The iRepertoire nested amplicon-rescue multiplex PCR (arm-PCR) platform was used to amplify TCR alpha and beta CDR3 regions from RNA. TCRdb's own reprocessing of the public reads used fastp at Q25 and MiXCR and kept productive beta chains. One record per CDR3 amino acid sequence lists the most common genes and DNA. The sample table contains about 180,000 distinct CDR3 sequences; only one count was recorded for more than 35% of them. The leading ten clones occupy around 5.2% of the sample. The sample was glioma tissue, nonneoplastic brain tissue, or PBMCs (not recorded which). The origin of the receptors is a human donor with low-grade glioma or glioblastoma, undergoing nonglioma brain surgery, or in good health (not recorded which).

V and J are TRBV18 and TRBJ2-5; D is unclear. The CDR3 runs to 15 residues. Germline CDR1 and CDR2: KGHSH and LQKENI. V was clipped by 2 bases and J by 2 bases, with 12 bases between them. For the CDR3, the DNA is TGTGCCAGCTCACCAAGCCAGAGTACTCAAGAGACCCAGTACTTC. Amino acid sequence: CASSPSQSTQETQYF.

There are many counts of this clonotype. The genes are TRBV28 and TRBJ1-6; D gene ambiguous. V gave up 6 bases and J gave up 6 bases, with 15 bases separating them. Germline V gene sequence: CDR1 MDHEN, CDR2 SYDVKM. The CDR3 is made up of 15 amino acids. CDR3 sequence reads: CASSGSPGFNSPLHF. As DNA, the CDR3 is TGTGCCAGCAGCGGATCCCCGGGTTTTAATTCACCCCTCCACTTT.

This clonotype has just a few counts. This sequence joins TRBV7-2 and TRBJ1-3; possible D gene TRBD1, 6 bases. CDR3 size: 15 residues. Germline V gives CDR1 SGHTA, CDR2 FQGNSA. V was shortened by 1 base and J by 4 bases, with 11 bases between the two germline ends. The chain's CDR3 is CASSLDPGVGNTIYF. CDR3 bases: TGTGCCAGCAGCTTAGATCCAGGGGTAGGAAACACCATATATTTT.

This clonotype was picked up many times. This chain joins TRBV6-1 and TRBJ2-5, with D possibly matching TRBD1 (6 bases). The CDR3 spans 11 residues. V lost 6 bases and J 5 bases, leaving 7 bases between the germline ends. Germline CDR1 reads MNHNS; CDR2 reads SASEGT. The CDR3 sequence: CASRRGETQYF. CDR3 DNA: TGTGCCAGCAGGAGGGGGGAGACCCAGTACTTC.

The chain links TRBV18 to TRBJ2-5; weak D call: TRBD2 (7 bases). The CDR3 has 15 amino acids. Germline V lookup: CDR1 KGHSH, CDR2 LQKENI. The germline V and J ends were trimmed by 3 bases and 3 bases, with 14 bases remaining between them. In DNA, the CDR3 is TGTGCCAGCTCACCCGTCACAGGGAGGGAAGAGACCCAGTACTTC. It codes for CASSPVTGREETQYF.

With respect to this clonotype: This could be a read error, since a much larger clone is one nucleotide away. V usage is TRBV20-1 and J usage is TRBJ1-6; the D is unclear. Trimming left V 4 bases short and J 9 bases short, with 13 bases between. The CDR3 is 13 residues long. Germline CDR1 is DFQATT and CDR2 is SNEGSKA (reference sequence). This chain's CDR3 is CSAIVQLASPLHF. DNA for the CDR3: TGCAGTGCTATAGTGCAGCTAGCTTCACCCCTCCACTTT.

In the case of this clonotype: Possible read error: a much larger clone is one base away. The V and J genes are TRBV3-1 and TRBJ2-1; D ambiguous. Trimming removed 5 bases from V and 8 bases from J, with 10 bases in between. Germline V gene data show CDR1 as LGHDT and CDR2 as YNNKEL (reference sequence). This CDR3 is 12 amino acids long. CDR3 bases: TGTGCCAGCAGCTTCTCGGTCGATGAGCAGTTCTTC. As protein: CASSFSVDEQFF.

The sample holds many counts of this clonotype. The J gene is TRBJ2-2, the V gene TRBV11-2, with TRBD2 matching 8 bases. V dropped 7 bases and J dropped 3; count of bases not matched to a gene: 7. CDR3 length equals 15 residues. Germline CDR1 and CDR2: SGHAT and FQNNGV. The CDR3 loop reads CASTPLAEYTGELFF. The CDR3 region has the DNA TGTGCCAGCACCCCACTAGCGGAGTACACCGGGGAGCTGTTTTTT.

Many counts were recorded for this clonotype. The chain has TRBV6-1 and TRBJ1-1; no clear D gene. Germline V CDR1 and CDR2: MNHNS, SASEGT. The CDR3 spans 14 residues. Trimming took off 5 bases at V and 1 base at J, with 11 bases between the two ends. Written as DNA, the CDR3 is TGTGCCAGCAGTTCGGGCAGATCGAACACTGAAGCTTTCTTT. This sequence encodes CASSSGRSNTEAFF.

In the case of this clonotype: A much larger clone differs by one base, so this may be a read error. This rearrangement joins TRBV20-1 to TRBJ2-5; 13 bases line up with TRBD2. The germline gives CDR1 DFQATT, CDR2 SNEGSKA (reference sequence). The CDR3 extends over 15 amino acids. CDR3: CSAHTSGRAQKTQYF. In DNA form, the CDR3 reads TGCAGTGCCCACACTAGCGGGAGGGCCCAAAAGACCCAGTACTTC.